The T cell receptor (beta chain) described here comes from a study of blood T cell repertoires in COVID-19. On the study more broadly: Samples representing acute and convalescent COVID-19 were sourced from the United States, Italy and Spain. From T cells, B-cell-depleted T cells, or PBMCs came the material, which was cDNA or gDNA.

Authors' processing steps: Quantification of nucleated cells was approximated via reference gene primer amplification. Profiling relied on immunoSEQ multiplex PCR, and the TCRdb table lists in-frame clones only, not all of them. From that table come the V and J calls and clone size; the DNA was used to work out D and trimming. The data contain about 140,000 clones, 79% of them singletons. V shed 5 bases and J shed 4 bases, with 21 bases lying between them. CDR3 length: 16 amino acids. Germline assignment: CDR1 SGHTA and CDR2 FQGNSA. This clonotype was obtained from a man in his sixties with acute or convalescent COVID-19. The chain carries TRBV7-2 and TRBJ2-7; tentative D call: TRBD1 (5 bases). Input material: peripheral blood. DNA for the CDR3: TGTGCCAGCAGCCCCTCGTCCCATATGGGGCCTTACGAGCAGTACTTC. It codes for CASSPSSHMGPYEQYF.